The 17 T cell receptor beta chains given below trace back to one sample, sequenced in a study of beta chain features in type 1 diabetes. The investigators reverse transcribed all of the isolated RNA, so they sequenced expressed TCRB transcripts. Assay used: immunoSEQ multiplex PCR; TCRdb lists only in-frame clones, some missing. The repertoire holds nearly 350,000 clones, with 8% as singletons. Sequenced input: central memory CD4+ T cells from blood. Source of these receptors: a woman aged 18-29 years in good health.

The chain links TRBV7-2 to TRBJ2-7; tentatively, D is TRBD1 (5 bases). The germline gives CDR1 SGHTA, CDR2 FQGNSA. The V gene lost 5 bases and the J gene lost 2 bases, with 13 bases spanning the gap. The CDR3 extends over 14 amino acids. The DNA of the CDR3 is TGTGCCAGCAGCCCAGCCATACAGGCCTACGAGCAGTACTTC. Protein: CASSPAIQAYEQYF.

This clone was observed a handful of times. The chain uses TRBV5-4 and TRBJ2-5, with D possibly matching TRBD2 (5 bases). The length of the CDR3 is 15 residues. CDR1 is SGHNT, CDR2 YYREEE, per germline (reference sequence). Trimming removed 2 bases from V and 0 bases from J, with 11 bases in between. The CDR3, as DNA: TGTGCCAGCAGCTTCGGATGGGGAGACCAAGAGACCCAGTACTTC. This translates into CASSFGWGDQETQYF.

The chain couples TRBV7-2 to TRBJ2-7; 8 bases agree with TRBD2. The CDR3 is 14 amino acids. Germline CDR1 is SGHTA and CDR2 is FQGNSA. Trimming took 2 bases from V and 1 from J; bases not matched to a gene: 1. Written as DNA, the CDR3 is TGTGCCAGCAGCTTAACTAGCGGATCCTACGAGCAGTACTTC. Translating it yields CASSLTSGSYEQYF.

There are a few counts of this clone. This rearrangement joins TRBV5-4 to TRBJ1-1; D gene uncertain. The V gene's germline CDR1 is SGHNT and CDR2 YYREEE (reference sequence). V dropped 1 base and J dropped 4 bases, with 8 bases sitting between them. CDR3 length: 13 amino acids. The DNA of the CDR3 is TGTGCCAGCAGCTTGCTGGGTGGCACTGAAGCTTTCTTT. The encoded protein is CASSLLGGTEAFF.

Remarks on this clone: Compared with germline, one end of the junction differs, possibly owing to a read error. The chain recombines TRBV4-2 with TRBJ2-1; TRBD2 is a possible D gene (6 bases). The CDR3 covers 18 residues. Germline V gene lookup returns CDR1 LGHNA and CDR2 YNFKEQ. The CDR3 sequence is CASSQAYGAGPLSREHFF. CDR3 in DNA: TGTGCCAGCAGCCAAGCCTATGGGGCGGGACCCTTGTCCCGCGAGCATTTCTTC.

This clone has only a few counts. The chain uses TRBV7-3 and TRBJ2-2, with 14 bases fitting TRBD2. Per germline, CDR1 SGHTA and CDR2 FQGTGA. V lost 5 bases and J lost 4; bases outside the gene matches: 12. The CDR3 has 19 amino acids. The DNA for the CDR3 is TGTGCCAGCAGCCCCCCGGGACTAGCGGGAGCTGGCGGCACCGGGGAGCTGTTTTTT. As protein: CASSPPGLAGAGGTGELFF.

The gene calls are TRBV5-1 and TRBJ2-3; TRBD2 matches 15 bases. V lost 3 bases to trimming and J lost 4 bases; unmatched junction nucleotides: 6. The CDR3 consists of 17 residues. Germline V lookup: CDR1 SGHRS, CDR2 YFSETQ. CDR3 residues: CASSSGLAGGLADTQYF. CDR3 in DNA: TGCGCCAGCAGCTCTGGACTAGCGGGAGGGCTAGCAGATACGCAGTATTTT.

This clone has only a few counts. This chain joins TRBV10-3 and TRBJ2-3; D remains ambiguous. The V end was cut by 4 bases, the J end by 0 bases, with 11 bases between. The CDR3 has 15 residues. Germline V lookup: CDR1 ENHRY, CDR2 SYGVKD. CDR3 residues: CAISGQRLSTDTQYF. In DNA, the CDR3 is TGTGCCATCAGTGGTCAGCGCCTTAGCACAGATACGCAGTATTTT.

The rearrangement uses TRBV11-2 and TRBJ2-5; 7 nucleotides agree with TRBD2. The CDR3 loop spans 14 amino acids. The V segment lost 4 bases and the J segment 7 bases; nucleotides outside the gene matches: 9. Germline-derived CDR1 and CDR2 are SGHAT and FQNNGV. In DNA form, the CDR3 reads TGTGCCAGCAGCTCGGGACTATCTAGGGTGACCCAGTACTTC. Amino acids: CASSSGLSRVTQYF.

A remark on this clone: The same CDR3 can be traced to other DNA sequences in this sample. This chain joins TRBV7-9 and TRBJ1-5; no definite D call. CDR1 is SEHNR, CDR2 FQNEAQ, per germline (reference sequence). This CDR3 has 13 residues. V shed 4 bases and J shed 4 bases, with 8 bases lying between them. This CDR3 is CASSSGQNQPQHF. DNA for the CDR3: TGTGCCAGCAGCTCGGGCCAAAATCAGCCCCAGCATTTT.

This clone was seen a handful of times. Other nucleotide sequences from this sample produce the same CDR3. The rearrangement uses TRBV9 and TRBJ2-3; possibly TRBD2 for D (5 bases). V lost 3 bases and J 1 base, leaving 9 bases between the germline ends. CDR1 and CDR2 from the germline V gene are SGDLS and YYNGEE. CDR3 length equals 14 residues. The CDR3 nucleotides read TGTGCCAGCAGCGGGCCCGGGGGCACAGATACGCAGTATTTT. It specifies CASSGPGGTDTQYF.

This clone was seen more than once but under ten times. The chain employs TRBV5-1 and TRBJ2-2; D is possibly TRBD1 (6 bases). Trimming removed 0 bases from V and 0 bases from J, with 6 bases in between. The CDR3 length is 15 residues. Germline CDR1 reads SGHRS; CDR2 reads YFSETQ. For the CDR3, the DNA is TGCGCCAGCAGCTTGGACAGGGCGAACACCGGGGAGCTGTTTTTT. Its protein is CASSLDRANTGELFF.

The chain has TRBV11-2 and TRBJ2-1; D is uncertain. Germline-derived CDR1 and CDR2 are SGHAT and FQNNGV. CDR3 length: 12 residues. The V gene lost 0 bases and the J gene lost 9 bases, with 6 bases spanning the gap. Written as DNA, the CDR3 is TGTGCCAGCAGCTTAGAACGCGGTGAGCAGTTCTTC. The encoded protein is CASSLERGEQFF. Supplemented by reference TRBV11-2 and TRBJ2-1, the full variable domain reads EAGVAQSPRYKIIEKRQSVAFWCNPISGHATLYWYQQILGQGPKLLIQFQNNGVVDDSQLPKDRFSAERLKGVDSTLKIQPAKLEDSAVYLCASSLERGEQFFGPGTRLTVL.

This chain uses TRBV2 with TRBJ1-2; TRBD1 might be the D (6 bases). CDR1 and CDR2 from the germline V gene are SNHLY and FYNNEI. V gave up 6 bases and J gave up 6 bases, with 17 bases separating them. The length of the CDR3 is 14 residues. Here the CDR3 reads CASRLQGVGDGYTF. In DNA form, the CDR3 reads TGTGCCAGCAGACTACAGGGAGTTGGGGATGGCTACACCTTC.

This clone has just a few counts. CDR3 sequence: CASSLAQRTSGSRGELFF. The CDR3 nucleotides read TGTGCCAGCAGCTTAGCGCAACGGACTAGCGGGAGTAGAGGGGAGCTGTTTTTT. This chain uses TRBV7-8 with TRBJ2-2, with 13 bases lining up with TRBD2. Germline V lookup: CDR1 SGHVS, CDR2 FQNEAQ. The CDR3 length is 18 residues. The trim removed 0 bases at V and 8 bases at J, leaving 9 bases unmatched.

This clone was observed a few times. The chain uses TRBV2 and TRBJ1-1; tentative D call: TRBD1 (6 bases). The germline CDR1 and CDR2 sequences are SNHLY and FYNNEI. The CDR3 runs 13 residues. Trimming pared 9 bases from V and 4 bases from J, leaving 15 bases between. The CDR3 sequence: CASGRDKFTEAFF. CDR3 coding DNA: TGTGCCAGTGGGCGGGACAAGTTCACTGAAGCTTTCTTT.

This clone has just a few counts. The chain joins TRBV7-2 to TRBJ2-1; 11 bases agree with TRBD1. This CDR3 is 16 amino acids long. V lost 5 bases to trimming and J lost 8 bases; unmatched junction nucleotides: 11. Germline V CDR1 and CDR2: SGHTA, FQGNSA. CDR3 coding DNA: TGTGCCAGCAGCCTACGCCGGACAGGGGGCGGGGATGAGCAGTTCTTC. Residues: CASSLRRTGGGDEQFF.